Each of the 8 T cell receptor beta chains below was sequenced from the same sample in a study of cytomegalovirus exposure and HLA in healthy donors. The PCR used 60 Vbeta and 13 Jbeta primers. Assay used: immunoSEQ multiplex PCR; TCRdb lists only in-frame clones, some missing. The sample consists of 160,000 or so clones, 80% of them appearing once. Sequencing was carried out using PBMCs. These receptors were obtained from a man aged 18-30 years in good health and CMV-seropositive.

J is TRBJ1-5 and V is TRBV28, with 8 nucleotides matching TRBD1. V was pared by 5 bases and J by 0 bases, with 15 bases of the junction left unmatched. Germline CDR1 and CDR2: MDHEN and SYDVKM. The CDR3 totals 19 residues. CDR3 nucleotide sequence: TGTGCCAGCAGTATACTCCCAGGACAGGGACCTTATAGCAATCAGCCCCAGCATTTT. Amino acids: CASSILPGQGPYSNQPQHF.

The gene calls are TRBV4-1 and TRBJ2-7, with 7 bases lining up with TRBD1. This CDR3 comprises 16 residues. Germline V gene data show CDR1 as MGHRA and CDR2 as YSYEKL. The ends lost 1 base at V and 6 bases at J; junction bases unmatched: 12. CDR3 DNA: TGCGCCAGCAGCCAAGGACCCGACAGGGAGAGGGCCGAGCAGTACTTC. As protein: CASSQGPDRERAEQYF.

This chain's CDR3 is CASSPGQPQETQYF. The CDR3 DNA reads TGCGCCAGCAGCCCGGGACAGCCACAAGAGACCCAGTACTTC. The chain joins TRBV5-1 to TRBJ2-5; 7 bases are a match to TRBD1. V gave up 4 bases and J gave up 2 bases; unmatched junction bases: 5. Germline V gene lookup returns CDR1 SGHRS and CDR2 YFSETQ. The CDR3 has 14 residues.

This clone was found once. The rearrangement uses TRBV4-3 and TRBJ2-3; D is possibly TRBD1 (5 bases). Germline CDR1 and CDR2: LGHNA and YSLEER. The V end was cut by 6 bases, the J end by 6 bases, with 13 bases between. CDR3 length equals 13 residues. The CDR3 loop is CASRWTRADTQYF. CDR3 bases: TGCGCCAGCAGGTGGACCAGGGCGGATACGCAGTATTTT.

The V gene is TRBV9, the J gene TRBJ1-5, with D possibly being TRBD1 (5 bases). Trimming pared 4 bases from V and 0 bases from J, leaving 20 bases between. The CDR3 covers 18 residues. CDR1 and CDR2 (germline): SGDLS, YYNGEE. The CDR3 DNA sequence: TGTGCCAGCAGCCTTCACCCGGGAGGGGCGGATAGCAATCAGCCCCAGCATTTT. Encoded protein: CASSLHPGGADSNQPQHF.

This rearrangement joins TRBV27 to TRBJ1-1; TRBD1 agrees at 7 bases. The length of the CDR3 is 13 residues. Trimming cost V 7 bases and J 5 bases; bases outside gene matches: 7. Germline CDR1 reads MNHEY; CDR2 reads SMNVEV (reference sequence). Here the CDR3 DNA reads TGTGCCAGCAAACAGGGGCATTCGACTGAAGCTTTCTTT. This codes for CASKQGHSTEAFF.

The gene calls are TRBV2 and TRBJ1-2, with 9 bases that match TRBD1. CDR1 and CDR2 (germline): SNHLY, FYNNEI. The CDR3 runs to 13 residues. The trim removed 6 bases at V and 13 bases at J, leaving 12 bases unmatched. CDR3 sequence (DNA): TGTGCCAGCAGGGCCGGGACAGGGTGGTGGAGCACCTTC. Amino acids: CASRAGTGWWSTF.

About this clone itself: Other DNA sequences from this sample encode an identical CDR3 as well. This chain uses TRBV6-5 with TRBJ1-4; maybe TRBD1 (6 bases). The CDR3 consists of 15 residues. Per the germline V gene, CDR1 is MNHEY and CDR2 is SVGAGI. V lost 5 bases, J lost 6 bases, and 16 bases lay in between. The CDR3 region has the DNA TGTGCCAGCAGTCAATCCGGGACATACGATGAAAAACTGTTTTTT. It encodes CASSQSGTYDEKLFF.